The rows below give T cell receptor beta chains drawn from one sample of a study of cytomegalovirus exposure and HLA in healthy donors. Here immunoSEQ multiplex PCR was the method, and the copy in TCRdb shows in-frame clones only, minus some. The sample holds roughly 120,000 clones, 65% to 75% seen once. Sequences were obtained from PBMCs. These receptors were obtained from a woman between 45 and 60 years old in good health and CMV-seropositive. The CDR3 runs from the conserved cysteine through the conserved F or W. Fields, in order: clone size, J gene, V gene, D gene, CDR3 protein, CDR3 DNA. The D gene is left open where the match is weak. The size entry is marked missing in some rows and otherwise reads once, few, many or a size class.

abundance: once; j_gene: TRBJ1-3; v_gene: TRBV4-3; d_gene: NA; CDR3aa: CASSQGEGVNGNTIYF; CDR3nt: TGCGCCAGCAGCCAAGGAGAGGGGGTGAACGGAAACACCATATATTTT
abundance: NA; j_gene: TRBJ2-3; v_gene: TRBV6-1; d_gene: NA; CDR3aa: CATIQVLSGDTQYF; CDR3nt: TGTGCCACCATCCAGGTCCTCTCTGGGGATACGCAGTATTTT
abundance: few; j_gene: TRBJ1-5; v_gene: TRBV15; d_gene: NA; CDR3aa: CATSRRGGQPQHF; CDR3nt: TGTGCCACCAGCAGACGGGGGGGTCAGCCCCAGCATTTT
abundance: NA; j_gene: TRBJ2-3; v_gene: TRBV5-1; d_gene: NA; CDR3aa: CASSLDLVGGYTQYF; CDR3nt: TGCGCCAGCAGCTTGGACCTAGTTGGTGGGTATACGCAGTATTTT
abundance: NA; j_gene: TRBJ2-3; v_gene: TRBV19; d_gene: TRBD1; CDR3aa: CASTPRDRVRDTQYF; CDR3nt: TGTGCCAGTACCCCCCGGGACAGGGTTCGTGATACGCAGTATTTT
abundance: NA; j_gene: TRBJ2-7; v_gene: TRBV2; d_gene: TRBD1; CDR3aa: CASIFDRVGNEQYF; CDR3nt: TGTGCCAGCATTTTTGACAGGGTTGGGAACGAGCAGTACTTC
abundance: NA; j_gene: TRBJ2-5; v_gene: TRBV12-5; d_gene: TRBD1; CDR3aa: CASGQGTGQETQYF; CDR3nt: TGTGCTAGTGGTCAAGGGACAGGGCAAGAGACCCAGTACTTC
abundance: NA; j_gene: TRBJ1-2; v_gene: TRBV7-9; d_gene: NA; CDR3aa: CASNMDSYGYTF; CDR3nt: TGTGCCAGCAACATGGACAGTTATGGCTACACCTTC
abundance: few; j_gene: TRBJ2-1; v_gene: TRBV2; d_gene: TRBD2; CDR3aa: CASRASSGSGTEQFF; CDR3nt: TGTGCCAGCAGAGCGTCTAGCGGCTCCGGTACTGAGCAGTTCTTC
abundance: once; j_gene: TRBJ2-3; v_gene: TRBV5-6; d_gene: NA; CDR3aa: CASSLYDTQYF; CDR3nt: TGTGCCAGCAGCCTATACGATACGCAGTATTTT
abundance: NA; j_gene: TRBJ2-1; v_gene: TRBV9; d_gene: TRBD1; CDR3aa: CASSKNHRGTEQFF; CDR3nt: TGTGCCAGCAGCAAAAACCACAGGGGCACCGAGCAGTTCTTC
abundance: few; j_gene: TRBJ1-4; v_gene: TRBV7-8; d_gene: NA; CDR3aa: CASARGNNEKLFF; CDR3nt: TGTGCCAGCGCACGGGGAAATAATGAAAAACTGTTTTTT
abundance: NA; j_gene: TRBJ2-5; v_gene: TRBV30; d_gene: NA; CDR3aa: CAWIPRGGLVTQYF; CDR3nt: TGTGCCTGGATCCCACGGGGTGGGCTGGTGACCCAGTACTTC
abundance: NA; j_gene: TRBJ2-5; v_gene: TRBV28; d_gene: NA; CDR3aa: CASSLIQETQYF; CDR3nt: TGTGCCAGCAGTTTAATACAAGAGACCCAGTACTTC
abundance: NA; j_gene: TRBJ2-7; v_gene: TRBV19; d_gene: TRBD2; CDR3aa: CASSGLNYEQYF; CDR3nt: TGTGCCTCTAGCGGTCTGAACTACGAGCAGTACTTC
abundance: medium-sized; j_gene: TRBJ1-1; v_gene: TRBV2; d_gene: NA; CDR3aa: CASSLQGVNTEAFF; CDR3nt: TGTGCCAGCAGTTTACAGGGAGTTAACACTGAAGCTTTCTTT
abundance: NA; j_gene: TRBJ1-2; v_gene: TRBV6-1; d_gene: TRBD1; CDR3aa: CASSEAGRGGGHGYTF; CDR3nt: TGTGCCAGCAGTGAAGCGGGGCGCGGAGGGGGCCATGGCTACACCTTC
abundance: NA; j_gene: TRBJ2-7; v_gene: TRBV25-1; d_gene: TRBD1; CDR3aa: CASSRLGTGVYEQYF; CDR3nt: TGTGCCAGCAGCCGCCTCGGGACAGGGGTTTACGAGCAGTACTTC
abundance: NA; j_gene: TRBJ1-6; v_gene: TRBV30; d_gene: NA; CDR3aa: CAWSLSGPNALHF; CDR3nt: TGTGCCTGGAGTCTAAGCGGCCCGAACGCCCTCCACTTT
abundance: few; j_gene: TRBJ2-6; v_gene: TRBV6-1; d_gene: NA; CDR3aa: CASSSRGVGANVLTF; CDR3nt: TGTGCCAGCAGTAGCAGGGGGGTCGGGGCCAACGTCCTGACTTTC
abundance: NA; j_gene: TRBJ2-7; v_gene: TRBV5-6; d_gene: NA; CDR3aa: CASSLGAGTSYYEQYF; CDR3nt: TGTGCCAGCAGCTTGGGAGCCGGGACATCCTACTACGAGCAGTACTTC